This T cell receptor (beta chain) was found in a study of blood T cell repertoires in COVID-19 (dated by TCRdb to the early 2020s). Background for the entire study: Samples covering the acute and convalescent phases of COVID-19 were provided by collaborators in the United States, Italy and Spain. The repertoires were made available in a free public database intended to serve as a resource for research on the immune response to SARS-CoV-2. Where available, HLA class I and class II types were taken from metadata supplied by the sample provider and were not determined by assay-based typing. The samples were drawn from the first 160 participants of the ongoing ImmuneRACE study and from some 1,300 subjects provided by 6 global collaborators. Deeply sampled blood TCRbeta repertoires from subjects exposed to, actively infected with, or recovered from COVID-19 were included in the dataset. Sample metadata almost always included a de-identified subject ID, COVID-19 status, age in years and sex. The prospective study material was composed of cDNA or gDNA derived from T cells, B-cell-depleted T cells, or PBMCs.

The CDR3 starts with the cysteine, ends with the phenylalanine, and has 15 residues. Only the CDR3 DNA stays, 45 bases, in frame from base 1. V lost 6 bases and J lost 1 base; the stretch between them is 14 bases long. CDR1 and CDR2 were assigned from the germline V gene as MNHEY and SVGEGT. Points the paper makes about the study in general: The amount of clinical and demographic metadata varied by source and participant and was provided uncurated.

The immunoSEQ Assay, a bias-controlled multiplex PCR, was used to amplify TCRbeta CDR3 regions from genomic DNA. Regarding the original processing steps: Within the assay, amplification of reference gene primers was used to estimate how many nucleated cells each sample contained. To quantify the absolute abundance of each unique TCRbeta CDR3 rearrangement, sequence reads were collapsed and filtered. For each sample, productive Simpson clonality was calculated as the square root of Simpson's diversity index over productive rearrangements. As stored in TCRdb, this immuneACCESS dataset retains in-frame rearrangements with V and J assigned. A fraction of the clones does not appear; measured against another copy, unresolved V genes explain less than half of the discrepancy, and the remainder lacks a known reason. V, J and clone size reflect that table, while D and trimming were determined from the DNA. In all, the sample holds 100,000 to 150,000 clones, and more than 70% of those were seen once. Around 5.6% of the sample lies in the top ten.

The collaborating institutions used their own protocols to collect whole blood in K2EDTA tubes. For TCRbeta analysis, collaborator samples were shipped as frozen whole blood, as isolated PBMCs, or as DNA extracted from either sample type. Turning to this clone: Its antigen target is currently unknown. No quality values exist for individual bases; no much larger clone is one base distant.

The chain is assembled from TRBV6-2 or TRBV6-3 and TRBJ2-3; TRBD1 is a weak D gene call, 6 bases matching. This clonotype originated in a man older than 75 with active or convalescent COVID-19. Sequencing was carried out using peripheral blood. The CDR3 has the sequence CASSPDRFGTDTQYF. Read as DNA, the sequence is TGTGCCAGCAGCCCCGACAGGTTCGGCACAGATACGCAGTATTTT.